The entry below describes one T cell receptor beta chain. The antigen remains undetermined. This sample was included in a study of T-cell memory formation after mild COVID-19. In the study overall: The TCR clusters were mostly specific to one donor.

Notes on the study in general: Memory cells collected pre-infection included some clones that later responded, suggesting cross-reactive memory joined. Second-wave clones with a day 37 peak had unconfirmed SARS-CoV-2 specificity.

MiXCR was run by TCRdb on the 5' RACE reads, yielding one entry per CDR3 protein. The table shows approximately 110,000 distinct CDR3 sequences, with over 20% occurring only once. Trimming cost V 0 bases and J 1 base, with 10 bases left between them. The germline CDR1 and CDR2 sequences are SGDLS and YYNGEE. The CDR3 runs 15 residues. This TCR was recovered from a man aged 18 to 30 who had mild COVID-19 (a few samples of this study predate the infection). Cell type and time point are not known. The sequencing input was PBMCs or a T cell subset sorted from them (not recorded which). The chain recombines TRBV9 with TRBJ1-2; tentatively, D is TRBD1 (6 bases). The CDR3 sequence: CASSVGRRGNYGYTF. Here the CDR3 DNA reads TGTGCCAGCAGCGTAGGGCGCAGGGGTAACTATGGCTACACCTTC.